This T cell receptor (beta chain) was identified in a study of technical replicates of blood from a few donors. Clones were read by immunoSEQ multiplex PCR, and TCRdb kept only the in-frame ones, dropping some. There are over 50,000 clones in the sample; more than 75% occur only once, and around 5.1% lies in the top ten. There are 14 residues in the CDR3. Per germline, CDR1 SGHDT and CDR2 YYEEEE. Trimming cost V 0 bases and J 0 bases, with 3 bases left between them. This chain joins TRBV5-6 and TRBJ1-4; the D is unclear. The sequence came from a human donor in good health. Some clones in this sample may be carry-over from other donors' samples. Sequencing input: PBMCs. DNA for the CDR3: TGTGCCAGCAGCTTGGTCGCAACTAATGAAAAACTGTTTTTT. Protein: CASSLVATNEKLFF.